These 24 T cell receptor beta chains originate from one sample sequenced in a study of technical replicates of blood from several donors. Some clones are missing from TCRdb's copy, which holds only in-frame ones; the method was immunoSEQ multiplex PCR. The table has over 85,000 clones, less than 95% seen once. Material for sequencing was T cells isolated from PBMCs. The receptors come from a human donor in good health.

J is TRBJ2-7 and V is TRBV5-1, with 7 nucleotides matching TRBD2. The CDR3 sequence is 17 residues long. Germline lookup yields CDR1 SGHRS and CDR2 YFSETQ. V lost 2 bases to trimming and J lost 7 bases; unmatched junction nucleotides: 18. Here the CDR3 DNA reads TGCGCCAGCAGCTTTTTCCTAGGACTAGAAGAAACGGGTGAGCAGTACTTC. It translates to CASSFFLGLEETGEQYF.

The rearrangement uses TRBV19 and TRBJ1-2, with TRBD1 as a possible D gene (6 bases). CDR1 and CDR2 from the germline V gene are LNHDA and SQIVND (reference sequence). Trimming took 6 bases from V and 6 from J, leaving 14 bases between them. The CDR3 has 13 amino acids. In DNA, the CDR3 is TGTGCCAGTAGCAAGGGACAACAGGATGGCTACACCTTC. Amino acids: CASSKGQQDGYTF.

The V call is TRBV5-1, the J call TRBJ2-7; TRBD2 matches at 7 bases. The CDR3 consists of 14 residues. J gave up 2 bases and V 3 bases, and 5 bases lay outside the gene matches. Germline loops: CDR1 SGHRS, CDR2 YFSETQ. CDR3: CASSWSGTTYEQYF. The CDR3 DNA sequence: TGCGCCAGCAGCTGGTCCGGGACTACCTACGAGCAGTACTTC.

The rearrangement uses TRBV6-1 and TRBJ1-1, with D perhaps matching TRBD1 (5 bases). There are 15 residues in the CDR3. V was cut by 2 bases and J by 6 bases, with 16 bases left in between. Per the germline V gene, CDR1 is MNHNS and CDR2 is SASEGT. CDR3 in DNA: TGTGCCAGCAGTGAAATGGGGGGAACTAGCTCTGAAGCTTTCTTT. Translating gives CASSEMGGTSSEAFF.

The chain uses TRBV19 and TRBJ1-4; no clear D. Trimming removed 6 bases at V and 5 bases at J, with 13 bases between. The V gene's germline CDR1 is LNHDA and CDR2 SQIVND (reference sequence). This CDR3 spans 14 amino acids. The CDR3 nucleotides are TGTGCCAGTAGCCGGCGGGGAGGGAATGAAAAACTGTTTTTT. Translating gives CASSRRGGNEKLFF.

The chain employs TRBV7-3 and TRBJ2-3, with TRBD2 identical over 7 bases. Germline-derived CDR1 and CDR2 are SGHTA and FQGTGA. The junction had 10 bases not matched to a gene; V was cut back by 3 bases and J by 1 base. The CDR3 consists of 17 residues. The CDR3 coding sequence is TGTGCCAGCAGCTTCCGGGGAGGGAGAGGGGGCACAGATACGCAGTATTTT. It encodes CASSFRGGRGGTDTQYF.

The chain uses TRBV7-9 and TRBJ2-3; D is uncertain. CDR3 size: 13 residues. With 6 bases removed from V and 6 bases from J, the gap between germline ends came to 13 bases. CDR1 and CDR2 from the germline V gene are SEHNR and FQNEAQ (reference sequence). The CDR3 bases are TGTGCCAGCAGTTACCCTAGTCGGGATACGCAGTATTTT. Encoded protein: CASSYPSRDTQYF.

V usage is TRBV15 and J usage is TRBJ2-1, with 8 positions matching TRBD1. Germline CDR1 and CDR2: LNHNV and YYDKDF (reference sequence). The CDR3 is 15 residues long. Germline trimming cut 4 bases from V and 1 base from J; bases unmatched to any gene: 3. CDR3 loop: CATSTRTGSYNEQFF. In DNA, the CDR3 is TGTGCCACCAGCACCCGGACAGGGTCCTACAATGAGCAGTTCTTC.

CDR3 bases: TGTGCCAGCAGTTTCTGGGGAGGCAATCAGCCCCAGCATTTT. This sequence encodes CASSFWGGNQPQHF. The J gene is TRBJ1-5, the V gene TRBV28; D remains unclear. CDR3 length equals 14 residues. Trimming shortened V by 3 bases and J by 2 bases, and 8 bases separated the two germline ends. Germline V lookup: CDR1 MDHEN, CDR2 SYDVKM.

The chain recombines TRBV6-5 with TRBJ2-3; 8 bases fit TRBD1. The germline V gene has CDR1 MNHEY and CDR2 SVGAGI. The V gene end was trimmed by 6 bases and the J gene end by 3 bases; junction bases not matched to a gene: 5. The CDR3 totals 14 residues. In DNA form, the CDR3 reads TGTGCCAGCAGACAGGGGGTTATAACAGATACGCAGTATTTT. Its translation: CASRQGVITDTQYF.

The chain joins TRBV28 to TRBJ2-3; no firm D call. The CDR3 is made up of 15 amino acids. Germline-derived CDR1 and CDR2 are MDHEN and SYDVKM. Deletions cut 7 bases from V and 1 base from J, with 15 bases between. The CDR3 sequence: CASIRPFSGTDTQYF. For the CDR3, the DNA is TGTGCCAGCATCAGGCCGTTCTCCGGCACAGATACGCAGTATTTT. Drawing the rest from reference TRBV28 and TRBJ2-3, the complete variable domain is DVKVTQSSRYLVKRTGEKVFLECVQDMDHENMFWYRQDPGLGLRLIYFSYDVKMKEKGDIPEGYSVSREKKERFSLILESASTNQTSMYLCASIRPFSGTDTQYFGPGTRLTVL.

The V gene is TRBV2, the J gene TRBJ2-3, with TRBD2 identical over 12 bases. V was pared by 5 bases and J by 0 bases, with 3 bases of the junction left unmatched. From germline, CDR1 is SNHLY and CDR2 FYNNEI. The CDR3 has 16 amino acids. The CDR3 DNA reads TGTGCCAGCAGTCCGGGACTAGCGGGTAGCACAGATACGCAGTATTTT. Protein: CASSPGLAGSTDTQYF.

The chain joins TRBV29-1 to TRBJ2-5; 10 bases align to TRBD1. The CDR3 sequence is 13 residues long. Unmatched junction bases numbered 4, after V lost 6 bases and J lost 3 bases. CDR1 SQVTM and CDR2 ANQGSEA come from the germline V gene. CDR3 sequence: CSVRTGGEETQYF. The CDR3 DNA is TGCAGCGTCCGGACAGGGGGAGAAGAGACCCAGTACTTC. The full variable domain, with the rest looked up from reference TRBV29-1 and TRBJ2-5, is SAVISQKPSRDICQRGTSLTIQCQVDSQVTMMFWYRQQPGQSLTLIATANQGSEATYESGFVIDKFPISRPNLTFSTLTVSNMSPEDSSIYLCSVRTGGEETQYFGPGTRLLVL.

The V gene is TRBV27, the J gene TRBJ2-3; D may be TRBD2 (6 bases). The V end was cut by 6 bases, the J end by 6 bases, with 16 bases between. The CDR3 length is 14 residues. Germline V lookup: CDR1 MNHEY, CDR2 SMNVEV (reference sequence). CDR3 protein: CASRSWDRGDTQYF. CDR3 bases: TGTGCCAGCAGGTCCTGGGACCGGGGGGATACGCAGTATTTT.

This clone was seen more than once but under ten times. The J gene is TRBJ1-1, the V gene TRBV30; D possibly corresponds to TRBD1 (6 bases). This CDR3 comprises 13 residues. Trimming stripped 3 bases from V and 6 bases from J, with 14 bases between. Per germline, CDR1 GTSNPN and CDR2 SVGIG (reference sequence). Written as DNA, the CDR3 is TGTGCCTGGAGCTCCGACAGGACTGCTGAAGCTTTCTTT. Translated, it gives CAWSSDRTAEAFF.

The chain recombines TRBV2 with TRBJ2-7; 13 bases fit TRBD2. Germline CDR1 SNHLY, CDR2 FYNNEI. CDR3 size: 16 residues. The V gene end was trimmed by 8 bases and the J gene end by 2 bases; junction bases not matched to a gene: 9. In DNA form, the CDR3 reads TGTGCCAGCGAAATTCCGGGACTAGCGGGGCCCTACGAGCAGTACTTC. This sequence encodes CASEIPGLAGPYEQYF.

The chain couples TRBV6-1 to TRBJ2-3; TRBD2 matches at 10 bases. With V trimmed by 8 bases and J by 3 bases, 2 bases remained unmatched. CDR1 and CDR2 from the germline V gene are MNHNS and SASEGT. The CDR3 consists of 13 residues. CDR3 nucleotide sequence: TGTGCCAGCGGACTAGCGGATACAGATACGCAGTATTTT. It yields the protein CASGLADTDTQYF.

This chain uses TRBV18 with TRBJ2-2; 12 nucleotides agree with TRBD1. Germline V gives CDR1 KGHSH, CDR2 LQKENI. The J segment lost 6 bases and the V segment lost 3 bases, leaving 8 bases of the junction unmatched. The CDR3 has 17 residues. The CDR3 loop reads CASSPPSGTGGPGELFF. The CDR3 DNA reads TGTGCCAGCTCACCCCCTTCCGGGACAGGGGGCCCCGGGGAGCTGTTTTTT.

The gene calls are TRBV6-1 and TRBJ1-2, with unresolved D. Looked up from germline, CDR1 is MNHNS and CDR2 is SASEGT. With 4 bases removed from V and 3 bases from J, the gap between germline ends came to 9 bases. The CDR3 has 13 amino acids. The CDR3 reads CASSVADYYGYTF. CDR3 bases: TGTGCCAGCAGTGTGGCAGATTACTATGGCTACACCTTC.

The chain links TRBV6-5 to TRBJ1-2; D remains unclear. The CDR3 spans 12 residues. Trimming stripped 7 bases from V and 6 bases from J, with 12 bases between. CDR1 is MNHEY, CDR2 SVGAGI, per germline. The CDR3 DNA sequence: TGTGCCAGCACCGGAAGAGGGAATGGCTACACCTTC. Translating it yields CASTGRGNGYTF.

The chain joins TRBV19 to TRBJ1-4; D possibly corresponds to TRBD1 (5 bases). CDR1 and CDR2 (germline): LNHDA, SQIVND (reference sequence). The CDR3 has 13 amino acids. Trimming removed 7 bases at V and 8 bases at J, with 14 bases between. The CDR3 sequence is CASKLQGEEKLFF. The CDR3 coding sequence is TGTGCCAGTAAATTGCAGGGCGAGGAAAAACTGTTTTTT.

The J gene is TRBJ2-7, the V gene TRBV11-3, with no clear D. Trimming took 0 bases from V and 0 from J, leaving 9 bases between them. CDR1 and CDR2 (germline): SGHNT, YENEEA. The CDR3 totals 15 residues. The CDR3 DNA is TGTGCCAGCAGCTTAGATCCCCCTAGCTCCTACGAGCAGTACTTC. Translating gives CASSLDPPSSYEQYF.

As DNA, the CDR3 is TGTGCCAGCAGCTGGACCTCACAGGGAACCGGGGAGCTGTTTTTT. Protein: CASSWTSQGTGELFF. The rearrangement links TRBV5-5 to TRBJ2-2; D is perhaps TRBD1 (6 bases). The V and J ends lost 3 bases and 5 bases respectively, with 14 bases between them. The germline V gene encodes CDR1 SGHKS and CDR2 YYEKEE (reference sequence). The CDR3 consists of 15 residues.

The V call is TRBV9, the J call TRBJ2-3; TRBD2 matches 9 bases. V shed 0 bases and J 2 bases; nucleotides not matched to a gene: 7. The CDR3 runs 17 residues. CDR1 and CDR2 (germline): SGDLS, YYNGEE. Here the CDR3 DNA reads TGTGCCAGCAGCGTAGAGTCTGCGGGAGGGTTCACAGATACGCAGTATTTT. It translates to CASSVESAGGFTDTQYF.